This TCR beta chain appears in the sequencing data of a study of sequential checkpoint blockade in melanoma. Across the study: Arm A got nivolumab then ipilimumab; arm B the reverse, 1:1. After both sequences, patients received maintenance nivolumab.

Measured with immunoSEQ multiplex PCR; TCRdb has only the in-frame clones, and not every one. Of 10,000 to 15,000 clones in the sample, around 77% were seen once. The sample's treatment: randomized to nivolumab then ipilimumab (arm A) or the reverse (arm B). None of the patients previously received DNA-damaging chemotherapy. Live CD3+CD8+ CD19− CD56− cells were sorted from PBMCs. Per germline, CDR1 MDHEN and CDR2 SYDVKM. This CDR3 region has 16 residues. V gave up 6 bases and J gave up 5 bases, with 21 bases separating them. The J gene is TRBJ2-3, the V gene TRBV28, with a possible D match to TRBD2 (5 bases). The material was CD8+ T cells sorted from blood (inferred from file names), obtained from a patient given nivolumab and ipilimumab in sequence. The sequence was collected from a human patient with melanoma. Some clones in this sample may be carry-over from other donors' samples. CDR3 in amino acids: CASSRRVGEGRDTQYF. CDR3 in DNA: TGTGCCAGCAGCCGACGAGTGGGCGAGGGCAGAGATACGCAGTATTTT.